Presented here are 16 T cell receptor beta chains from one specimen sequenced in a study of T cell repertoires in breast cancer (dated by TCRdb to the mid-2010s). Paired alpha-beta TCRs of CD8+ T cells were analyzed using an expanded emulsion RT-PCR method with primers for all TCR V genes. Library prep was done by emulsion pairing. Sequenced on an Illumina MiSeq. Unpaired genes were suppressed in a second nested PCR with blocking oligos, after which Illumina adaptors and barcodes were added in a third nested PCR. TCRdb trimmed public reads at Q25 via fastp, called clones via MiXCR and kept in-frame beta chains. Identical CDR3 protein sequences are pooled into one entry, listed with their most common genes and DNA. This sample gives some 37,000 distinct CDR3 sequences in total; about 50% of them show up just once. Roughly 60% of the sample goes to the ten largest clones. The sequenced sample was CD8+ T cells. The receptors derive from a pool of human donors with breast cancer or a healthy control (not recorded which).

The chain uses TRBV7-3 and TRBJ2-1; possible D gene TRBD1, 6 bases. Trimming took 5 bases from V and 2 from J, leaving 13 bases between them. The length of the CDR3 is 15 residues. CDR1 SGHTA and CDR2 FQGTGA come from the germline V gene. The CDR3 nucleotides are TGTGCCAGCAGCCTAGGACAGTCCACCTACAATGAGCAGTTCTTC. Its translation is CASSLGQSTYNEQFF.

This clonotype was recorded at least ten times. CDR3 residues: CASSLEENTEAFF. The CDR3 DNA sequence: TGTGCCAGCAGTTTAGAGGAGAACACTGAAGCTTTCTTT. The chain uses TRBV27 and TRBJ1-1; D uncertain. V shed 2 bases and J shed 1 base, with 5 bases lying between them. The CDR3 runs 13 residues. Germline lookup yields CDR1 MNHEY and CDR2 SMNVEV (reference sequence).

The rearrangement links TRBV30 to TRBJ1-1; D uncertain. CDR1 GTSNPN and CDR2 SVGIG come from the germline V gene (reference sequence). CDR3 length: 11 residues. Trimming cost V 2 bases and J 3 bases, with 4 bases left between them. The CDR3 DNA is TGTGCCTGGAGTTATGACACTGAAGCTTTCTTT. Its protein product is CAWSYDTEAFF.

The chain couples TRBV18 to TRBJ1-5; D is ambiguous. This CDR3 has 15 residues. The V and J ends lost 3 bases and 0 bases respectively, with 9 bases between them. The germline V gene encodes CDR1 KGHSH and CDR2 LQKENI. The CDR3 sequence: CASSPAPASNQPQHF. CDR3 nucleotides: TGTGCCAGCTCACCGGCGCCAGCTAGCAATCAGCCCCAGCATTTT.

This chain connects TRBV3-1 to TRBJ2-7, with 9 bases fitting TRBD2. The CDR3 length is 15 residues. The J segment lost 5 bases and the V segment lost 5 bases, leaving 10 bases of the junction unmatched. Germline assignment: CDR1 LGHDT and CDR2 YNNKEL (reference sequence). CDR3 sequence: CASSARGGRVDEQYF. The CDR3 DNA reads TGTGCCAGCAGCGCCCGCGGCGGGAGGGTCGACGAGCAGTACTTC.

The chain employs TRBV10-3 and TRBJ2-7; 9 nucleotides line up with TRBD2. The CDR3 contains 14 residues. V shed 3 bases, J shed 5 bases, and the junction held 5 bases outside the gene matches. Germline assignment: CDR1 ENHRY and CDR2 SYGVKD. In DNA form, the CDR3 reads TGTGCCATCAGTGACGGGACTAGCCTGAACGAGCAGTACTTC. Protein: CAISDGTSLNEQYF.

The chain couples TRBV6-1 to TRBJ1-3, with D perhaps matching TRBD1 (6 bases). Deletions cut 5 bases from V and 4 bases from J, with 15 bases between. CDR1 MNHNS and CDR2 SASEGT come from the germline V gene. The CDR3 extends over 15 amino acids. CDR3 bases: TGTGCCAGCAGTTTTACAGGGTCCGGAGGAAACACCATATATTTT. Its translation: CASSFTGSGGNTIYF.

This clonotype was picked up a small number of times. DNA of the CDR3: TGCAGTGCTGGACTAGCGGGGGGGGCGACAGATACGCAGTATTTT. It is translated as CSAGLAGGATDTQYF. V and J are TRBV20-1 and TRBJ2-3; 15 bases fit TRBD2. The V segment lost 5 bases and the J segment 3 bases; nucleotides outside the gene matches: 3. The CDR3 consists of 15 residues. Germline V lookup: CDR1 DFQATT, CDR2 SNEGSKA (reference sequence).

A single count supports this clonotype. The V gene is TRBV18, the J gene TRBJ1-2; D perhaps matches TRBD1 (5 bases). V was shortened by 3 bases and J by 6 bases, with 17 bases between the two germline ends. The germline V gene encodes CDR1 KGHSH and CDR2 LQKENI. This CDR3 contains 15 residues. CDR3: CASSPRGSSLDGYTF. In DNA, the CDR3 is TGTGCCAGCTCACCGCGGGGGAGCTCATTGGATGGCTACACCTTC.

The gene calls are TRBV7-9 and TRBJ2-1; D is unresolved. CDR1 SEHNR and CDR2 FQNEAQ come from the germline V gene (reference sequence). The CDR3 has 13 residues. V was cut by 1 base and J by 7 bases, with 8 bases left in between. The CDR3 here is CASSLGLANEQFF. CDR3 coding DNA: TGTGCCAGCAGCTTAGGTTTGGCAAATGAGCAGTTCTTC. Full variable domain (remainder filled in from reference TRBV7-9 and TRBJ2-1): DTGVSQNPRHKITKRGQNVTFRCDPISEHNRLYWYRQTLGQGPEFLTYFQNEAQLEKSRLLSDRFSAERPKGSFSTLEIQRTEQGDSAMYLCASSLGLANEQFFGPGTRLTVL.

This chain uses TRBV27 with TRBJ2-1, with unresolved D. Germline assignment: CDR1 MNHEY and CDR2 SMNVEV (reference sequence). Trimming cost V 6 bases and J 7 bases, with 10 bases left between them. The length of the CDR3 is 12 residues. The CDR3 bases are TGTGCCAGCAGAGACTGGCGTAATGAGCAGTTCTTC. As protein: CASRDWRNEQFF.

This clonotype was detected a few times. The chain has TRBV20-1 and TRBJ2-3; D is ambiguous. This CDR3 comprises 13 residues. The germline V gene encodes CDR1 DFQATT and CDR2 SNEGSKA (reference sequence). V lost 1 base and J lost 0, with 5 bases in between. The CDR3 DNA is TGCAGTGCTAGAGTTGCTAGCACAGATACGCAGTATTTT. This translates into CSARVASTDTQYF.

The genes are TRBV2 and TRBJ1-2; D call uncertain. Germline V lookup: CDR1 SNHLY, CDR2 FYNNEI. The CDR3 is 14 amino acids. The V gene lost 0 bases and the J gene lost 1 base, with 6 bases spanning the gap. CDR3 coding DNA: TGTGCCAGCAGTGAAGCGGGCAGTAACTATGGCTACACCTTC. Translating it yields CASSEAGSNYGYTF.

The chain combines TRBV14 with TRBJ2-3, with TRBD1 identical over 10 bases. Trimming took 2 bases from V and 2 from J; bases not matched to a gene: 4. Per germline, CDR1 SGHDN and CDR2 FVKESK. This CDR3 comprises 16 residues. The CDR3 DNA sequence: TGTGCCAGCAGCCAACGGACAGGGGGGCTCACAGATACGCAGTATTTT. Encoded protein: CASSQRTGGLTDTQYF.

On this clonotype itself: It may be a read error: a sequence one base away is much more abundant. CDR3 in amino acids: CVSSLRSSYEQYF. The CDR3 DNA follows: TGTGTCAGCAGTTTACGGAGCTCCTACGAGCAGTACTTC. This chain connects TRBV27 to TRBJ2-7; no reliable D call. Germline values: CDR1 MNHEY, CDR2 SMNVEV (reference sequence). CDR3 size: 13 residues.

The chain combines TRBV6-5 with TRBJ1-4; D is unresolved. In germline, CDR1 is MNHEY, CDR2 SVGAGI. The germline V and J ends were trimmed by 2 bases and 1 base, with 5 bases remaining between them. This CDR3 contains 14 residues. CDR3 protein: CASSYGRTNEKLFF. The CDR3 nucleotides are TGTGCCAGCAGTTACGGGAGAACTAATGAAAAACTGTTTTTT.